This T cell receptor beta chain was documented in a study of glioma-infiltrating T cells after dendritic cell vaccination. Time point indicated: after dendritic cell vaccination, including at tumor progression/relapse. This clone was counted a single time. Other DNA sequences in this specimen translate into the identical CDR3. This table comes from immunoSEQ multiplex PCR, and its TCRdb copy is limited to in-frame clones, with some not included. The table records fewer than 75,000 clones, 85% to 90% of them present only once. The CDR3 runs to 13 residues. V trimming: 3 bases; J trimming: 8 bases; junction bases outside the gene matches: 1. The V gene's germline CDR1 is SGHRS and CDR2 YFSETQ.

Sequenced material: blood, taken after dendritic cell vaccination. The chain links TRBV5-1 to TRBJ1-4; 10 bases agree with TRBD1. The clonotype originates from a human donor with glioblastoma. The CDR3 region is CASSSDRGEKLFF. CDR3 bases: TGCGCCAGCAGCTCGGACAGGGGGGAAAAACTGTTTTTT.